These 5 T cell receptor beta chains were sequenced from one sample in a study of beta chain features in type 1 diabetes. Sequencing targeted expressed TCRB transcripts, as all isolated RNA had been reverse transcribed. The repertoire was sequenced with immunoSEQ multiplex PCR; TCRdb's copy has only in-frame clones and lacks some. The data hold 810,000 or so clones, with roughly a sixth observed a single time. Specimen: naive CD4+ T cells from blood. The source is a woman aged 18-29 years in good health.

This clone was counted between two and nine times. The chain is built from TRBV27 and TRBJ2-7; 9 positions agree with TRBD2. CDR3 length: 16 residues. CDR1 is MNHEY and CDR2 is SMNVEV in the germline V gene (reference sequence). The V and J ends lost 0 bases and 3 bases, in that order; junction bases with no gene match: 6. The CDR3 here is CASSLSSLAGNYEQYF. CDR3 in DNA: TGTGCCAGCAGTTTATCCAGCCTAGCGGGGAACTACGAGCAGTACTTC.

This clone was detected only a few times. The J gene is TRBJ1-2, the V gene TRBV28, with D tentatively TRBD1 (6 bases). This CDR3 is 15 amino acids long. Germline CDR1 and CDR2: MDHEN and SYDVKM. V was clipped by 3 bases and J by 8 bases, with 19 bases between them. The CDR3 nucleotides read TGTGCCAGCAGTTTCACGGGGGGCAGGGCATGGGGCTACACCTTC. Encoded protein: CASSFTGGRAWGYTF.

This clone was seen more than once but under ten times. CDR3 in amino acids: CATKPRTVGYNEQFF. CDR3 bases: TGTGCCACCAAGCCCCGGACAGTCGGATACAATGAGCAGTTCTTC. The chain carries TRBV10-3 and TRBJ2-1; TRBD1 is a possible D gene (6 bases). This CDR3 region has 15 residues. Germline V gene lookup returns CDR1 ENHRY and CDR2 SYGVKD. V shed 10 bases and J shed 4 bases, with 20 bases lying between them.

With regard to this clone: The limits of the CDR3 on the DNA are not certain, so only TCRdb's listed CDR3 is given. V usage is TRBV28 and J usage is TRBJ1-2; the table gives TRBD1 as D, unverified against the DNA. The germline V gene encodes CDR1 MDHEN and CDR2 SYDVKM. The CDR3 has 16 amino acids, counting both end residues. CDR3: CASSFLWTKASYGYTF.

This clone has more than one count but fewer than ten. The V and J genes are TRBV7-3 and TRBJ2-1; 8 bases fit TRBD2. V shed 5 bases and J 0 bases; nucleotides not matched to a gene: 3. CDR1 and CDR2 (germline): SGHTA, FQGTGA. The CDR3 is 15 residues long. This chain's CDR3 is CASSREGYSYNEQFF. The DNA for the CDR3 is TGTGCCAGCAGCCGGGAGGGTTACTCCTACAATGAGCAGTTCTTC.